The clone carrying this T cell receptor beta chain was counted between two and nine times. Its antigen is still unknown. TCRdb recomputed calls from the 5' RACE reads with MiXCR, one row per CDR3 protein. The repertoire holds approximately 260,000 distinct CDR3 sequences, with 11% to 15% as singletons. All donors comprised healthy Caucasians. With 8 bases removed from V and 8 bases from J, the gap between germline ends came to 21 bases. Germline loops: CDR1 SEHNR, CDR2 FQNEAQ (reference sequence). The CDR3 is made up of 14 amino acids. This sample was taken from a study of identical twins. Study-wide findings and caveats: Twins showed weaker excess sharing in their beta out-of-frame sequences. Conclusions were drawn cross-sectionally by statistical analysis, without following the same donors.

Material: memory (CD45RO+) T cells sorted from blood. This sequence originates from a woman between 18 and 29 years old in good health. This chain connects TRBV7-9 to TRBJ1-2, with D perhaps TRBD1 (5 bases). The DNA for the CDR3 is TGTGCCAGCGGTATCCCTGGGGGGATCGTAGGCTACACCTTC. Its translation is CASGIPGGIVGYTF.